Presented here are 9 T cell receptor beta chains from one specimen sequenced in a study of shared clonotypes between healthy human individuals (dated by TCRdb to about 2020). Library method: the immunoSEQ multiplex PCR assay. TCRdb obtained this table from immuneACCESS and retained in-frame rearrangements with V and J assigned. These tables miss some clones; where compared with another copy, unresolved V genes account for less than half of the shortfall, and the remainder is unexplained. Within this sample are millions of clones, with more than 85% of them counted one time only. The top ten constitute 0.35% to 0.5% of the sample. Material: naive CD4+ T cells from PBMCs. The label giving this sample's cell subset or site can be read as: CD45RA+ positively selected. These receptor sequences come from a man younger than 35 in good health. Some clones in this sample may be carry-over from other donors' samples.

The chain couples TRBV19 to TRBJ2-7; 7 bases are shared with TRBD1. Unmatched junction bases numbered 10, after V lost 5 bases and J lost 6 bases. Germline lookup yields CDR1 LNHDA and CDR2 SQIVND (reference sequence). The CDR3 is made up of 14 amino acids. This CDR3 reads CASSPRQGVSEQYF. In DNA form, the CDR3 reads TGTGCCAGTAGTCCGAGACAGGGTGTAAGCGAGCAGTACTTC.

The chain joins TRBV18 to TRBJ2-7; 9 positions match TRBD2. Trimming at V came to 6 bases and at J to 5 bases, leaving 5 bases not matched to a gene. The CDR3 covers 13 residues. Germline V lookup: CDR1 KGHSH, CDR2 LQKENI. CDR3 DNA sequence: TGTGCCAGCTCTAGCGGGAGTAGAGACGAGCAGTACTTC. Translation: CASSSGSRDEQYF.

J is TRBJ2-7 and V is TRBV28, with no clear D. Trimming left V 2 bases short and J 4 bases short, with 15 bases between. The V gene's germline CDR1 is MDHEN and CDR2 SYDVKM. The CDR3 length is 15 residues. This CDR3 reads CASSLVQFNRYEQYF. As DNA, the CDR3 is TGTGCCAGCAGTTTAGTACAATTCAACCGGTACGAGCAGTACTTC.

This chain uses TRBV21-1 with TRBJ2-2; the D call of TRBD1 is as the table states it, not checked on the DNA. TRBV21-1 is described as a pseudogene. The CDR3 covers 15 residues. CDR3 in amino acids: CASSADRSNTGELFF. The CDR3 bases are TGTGCCAGCAGCGCCGACAGGAGTAACACCGGGGAGCTGTTTTTT.

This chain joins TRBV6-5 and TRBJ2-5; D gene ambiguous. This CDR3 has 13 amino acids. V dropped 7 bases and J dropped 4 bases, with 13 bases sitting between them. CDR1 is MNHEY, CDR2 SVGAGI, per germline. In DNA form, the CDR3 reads TGTGCCAGCACCAAGGCGCCGGGAGAGACCCAGTACTTC. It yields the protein CASTKAPGETQYF.

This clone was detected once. CDR3 DNA sequence: TGTGCCAGCAGTGAAGCGTCAGACACAGATACGCAGTATTTT. It specifies CASSEASDTDTQYF. The chain recombines TRBV2 with TRBJ2-3; no clear D gene. The V end was cut by 0 bases, the J end by 2 bases, with 6 bases between. The CDR3 is 14 residues long. Germline assignment: CDR1 SNHLY and CDR2 FYNNEI.

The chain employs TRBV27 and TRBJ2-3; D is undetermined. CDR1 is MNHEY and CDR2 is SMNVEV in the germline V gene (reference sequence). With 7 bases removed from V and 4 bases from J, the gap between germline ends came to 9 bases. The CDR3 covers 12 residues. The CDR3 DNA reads TGTGCCAGCATAGGGCGCGCAGATACGCAGTATTTT. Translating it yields CASIGRADTQYF.

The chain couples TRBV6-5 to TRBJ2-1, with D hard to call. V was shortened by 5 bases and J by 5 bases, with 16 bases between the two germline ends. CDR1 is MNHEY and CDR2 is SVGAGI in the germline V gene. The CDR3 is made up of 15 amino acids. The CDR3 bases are TGTGCCAGCAGTCCCCTCGAGCGACCGGACAATGAGCAGTTCTTC. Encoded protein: CASSPLERPDNEQFF.

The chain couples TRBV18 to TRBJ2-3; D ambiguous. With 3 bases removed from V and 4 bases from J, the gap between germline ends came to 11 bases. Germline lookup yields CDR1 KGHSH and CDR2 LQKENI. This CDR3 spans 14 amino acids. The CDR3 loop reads CASSPTHSADTQYF. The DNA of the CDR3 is TGTGCCAGCTCACCGACTCACTCTGCAGATACGCAGTATTTT.